This TCR beta chain stems from a study of response to subunit inactivated influenza vaccine. Study-level points and caveats: New T cells are recruited in small numbers by each seasonal influenza vaccination, according to the authors' suggestion.

Via MiXCR, TCRdb re-called the RT-PCR reads, giving one row per CDR3 protein. Among around 710,000 distinct CDR3 sequences listed, approximately 14% were seen once. On this clonotype: Its antigen is still unknown.

Trimming removed 0 bases from V and 3 bases from J; junction bases left unmatched: 9. The CDR3 is made up of 16 amino acids. The germline V gene has CDR1 SGDLS and CDR2 YYNGEE. The material was PBMCs from blood, obtained 14 to 15 days before vaccination. This chain links TRBV9 with TRBJ2-7, with 7 bases lining up with TRBD2. The sequence was collected from a man in his fifties or sixties who received an inactivated influenza vaccine. The DNA for the CDR3 is TGTGCCAGCAGCGTAGATCCTAGCGGACTCTACTACGAGCAGTACTTC. Translation gives CASSVDPSGLYYEQYF.